Below, 19 T cell receptor beta chains from the same sample are listed, as sequenced in a study of siplizumab effects on memory and regulatory T cells (dated by TCRdb to the late 2010s). Libraries were prepared through the immunoSEQ multiplex PCR assay. TCRdb took this table from immuneACCESS and kept in-frame rearrangements with V and J called. Such tables lack part of the clones; where checked against another copy, unresolved V genes explain under half of the gap, and the rest is unexplained. In all, the sample holds around 86,000 clones, and about 94% of those were seen once. The ten largest clonotypes hold less than 0.4% of the sample. What was sequenced was non-Treg CD4+ T cells sorted from blood. The cell subset or site label here, explained by the study, means: FACS-sorted unstimulated CD4+ non-regulatory T cells. The receptors were sampled from a human donor in good health.

The chain links TRBV7-9 to TRBJ1-1; possibly TRBD1 for D (6 bases). Germline CDR1 is SEHNR and CDR2 is FQNEAQ (reference sequence). The CDR3 covers 14 residues. Deletions cut 4 bases from V and 1 base from J, with 10 bases between. CDR3 in amino acids: CASSSGQRNTEAFF. The CDR3 DNA follows: TGTGCCAGCAGCTCAGGACAGCGGAACACTGAAGCTTTCTTT.

This chain uses TRBV18 with TRBJ1-2; 7 positions agree with TRBD1. CDR1 and CDR2 from the germline V gene are KGHSH and LQKENI. The ends lost 3 bases at V and 4 bases at J; junction bases unmatched: 8. The CDR3 contains 15 residues. The CDR3 sequence: CASSPKGAIGYGYTF. Written as DNA, the CDR3 is TGTGCCAGCTCACCGAAGGGGGCAATTGGCTATGGCTACACCTTC.

V usage is TRBV27 and J usage is TRBJ2-3, with TRBD2 matching 12 bases. Germline CDR1 MNHEY, CDR2 SMNVEV (reference sequence). Germline trimming cut 1 base from V and 4 bases from J; bases unmatched to any gene: 9. CDR3 length: 18 residues. The DNA of the CDR3 is TGTGCCAGCAGTTTATTTGCTAGCGGGGGGGCCGCCCCAGATACGCAGTATTTT. This codes for CASSLFASGGAAPDTQYF.

CDR3 DNA: TGTGCCAGCAGTGGTGCAGGGGTGATGTTCAATGAGCAGTTCTTC. Encoded protein: CASSGAGVMFNEQFF. The chain is built from TRBV2 and TRBJ2-1; TRBD1 might be the D (6 bases). The CDR3 has 15 residues. Germline-derived CDR1 and CDR2 are SNHLY and FYNNEI. The V end was cut by 4 bases, the J end by 6 bases, with 16 bases between.

This rearrangement joins TRBV7-9 to TRBJ1-1, with D perhaps matching TRBD1 (6 bases). CDR1 and CDR2 (germline): SEHNR, FQNEAQ (reference sequence). The CDR3 loop spans 14 amino acids. The germline V and J ends were trimmed by 5 bases and 1 base, with 11 bases remaining between them. The CDR3, as DNA: TGTGCCAGCAGCAAGACGGGGGCGAACACTGAAGCTTTCTTT. This gives the protein CASSKTGANTEAFF.

The chain recombines TRBV27 with TRBJ2-3, with 7 bases that match TRBD1. Unmatched junction bases numbered 8, after V lost 5 bases and J lost 3 bases. Germline loops: CDR1 MNHEY, CDR2 SMNVEV (reference sequence). The CDR3 loop spans 15 amino acids. The chain's CDR3 is CASSPEADRTDTQYF. The CDR3 nucleotides read TGTGCCAGCAGTCCAGAAGCGGACAGGACAGATACGCAGTATTTT.

The CDR3 reads CASSSGTPGNEQFF. CDR3 in DNA: TGTGCCAGCAGTTCCGGGACCCCGGGGAATGAGCAGTTCTTC. The rearrangement uses TRBV7-9 and TRBJ2-1; D may correspond to TRBD1 or TRBD2 (5 bases each). The CDR3 contains 14 residues. Germline V gene lookup returns CDR1 SEHNR and CDR2 FQNEAQ (reference sequence). Trimming cost V 6 bases and J 7 bases, with 16 bases left between them.

This rearrangement joins TRBV5-1 to TRBJ1-6; D is perhaps TRBD1 (6 bases). The germline V gene encodes CDR1 SGHRS and CDR2 YFSETQ. The V gene lost 5 bases and the J gene lost 0 bases, with 15 bases spanning the gap. The CDR3 consists of 17 residues. In nucleotides, the CDR3 is TGCGCCAGCAGAGGGGGGGCTGAGAGCTCCTATAATTCACCCCTCCACTTT. Protein product: CASRGGAESSYNSPLHF.

The chain is built from TRBV14 and TRBJ1-1; D might be TRBD1 (5 bases). CDR1 is SGHDN and CDR2 is FVKESK in the germline V gene. Trimming left V 1 base short and J 11 bases short, with 17 bases between. The CDR3 length is 14 residues. This CDR3 reads CASSQAQLAGRAFF. The CDR3 DNA reads as TGTGCCAGCAGCCAAGCCCAATTAGCAGGGCGGGCTTTCTTT.

With respect to this clone: Other DNA sequences within the sample encode an identical CDR3. This rearrangement joins TRBV7-2 to TRBJ2-7; D is uncertain. V lost 5 bases and J lost 0, with 8 bases in between. Germline lookup yields CDR1 SGHTA and CDR2 FQGNSA. The CDR3 runs to 13 residues. The chain's CDR3 is CASSPRGSYEQYF. DNA of the CDR3: TGTGCCAGCAGCCCTCGCGGCTCCTACGAGCAGTACTTC.

The V call is TRBV5-8, the J call TRBJ1-2, with D possibly matching TRBD1 (5 bases). The germline V gene has CDR1 SGHTS and CDR2 YDEGEE. The V gene lost 0 bases and the J gene lost 0 bases, with 9 bases spanning the gap. This CDR3 spans 15 amino acids. Here the CDR3 reads CASSLGQRSNYGYTF. The DNA for the CDR3 is TGTGCCAGCAGCTTGGGACAGCGCTCTAACTATGGCTACACCTTC.

The gene calls are TRBV27 and TRBJ1-1; TRBD1 agrees at 7 bases. Germline CDR1 MNHEY, CDR2 SMNVEV (reference sequence). J gave up 4 bases and V 6 bases, and 14 bases lay outside the gene matches. This CDR3 has 16 residues. The CDR3 loop is CASSPTFIQGTTEAFF. The DNA for the CDR3 is TGTGCCAGCAGCCCAACGTTTATACAGGGGACCACTGAAGCTTTCTTT.

The chain carries TRBV6-6 and TRBJ2-1; either TRBD1 or TRBD2 may fit D (6 bases each). Trimming left V 0 bases short and J 4 bases short, with 13 bases between. Germline CDR1 reads MNHNY; CDR2 reads SVGAGI (reference sequence). The CDR3 covers 16 residues. The CDR3 DNA follows: TGTGCCAGCAGTTACTCGAAGGGGGGCATGTACAATGAGCAGTTCTTC. Translation: CASSYSKGGMYNEQFF.

The chain is built from TRBV5-1 and TRBJ2-1; 11 nucleotides align to TRBD2. The CDR3 has 16 amino acids. Germline V gives CDR1 SGHRS, CDR2 YFSETQ. Germline trimming cut 4 bases from V and 2 bases from J; bases unmatched to any gene: 5. The DNA for the CDR3 is TGCGCCAGCAGCACCATAGCGGGAGGGACCTACAATGAGCAGTTCTTC. It encodes CASSTIAGGTYNEQFF.

Regarding this clone: Compared with germline, one end of the junction differs, possibly owing to a read error. This chain uses TRBV5-4 with TRBJ1-2; unclear D gene. The CDR3 totals 13 residues. CDR1 is SGHNT and CDR2 is YYREEE in the germline V gene (reference sequence). DNA of the CDR3: TGTGCCAGCAGCTTGGACTCTTACTACGGCTACACCTTC. Translated: CASSLDSYYGYTF.

This clone appeared a single time. The junction departs from germline at one end; a sequencing error may be responsible. The rearrangement links TRBV9 to TRBJ1-1; weak D call: TRBD1 (6 bases). Looked up from germline, CDR1 is SGDLS and CDR2 is YYNGEE. CDR3 length equals 16 residues. This CDR3 is CASSPGGGILNTEAFF. Here the CDR3 DNA reads TGTGCCAGCAGCCCCGGAGGGGGAATTCTGAATACTGAAGCTTTCTTT.

J is TRBJ2-7 and V is TRBV2; the D gene could be TRBD1 or TRBD2 (6 bases each). Germline V gives CDR1 SNHLY, CDR2 FYNNEI. The CDR3 loop spans 15 amino acids. Trimming took off 1 base at V and 6 bases at J, with 16 bases between the two ends. The CDR3 coding sequence is TGTGCCAGCAGTGAAGGATCGAGAGGAGGGGGCGAGCAGTACTTC. This codes for CASSEGSRGGGEQYF.

V usage is TRBV5-1 and J usage is TRBJ1-1; 8 bases agree with TRBD1. The CDR3 loop spans 14 amino acids. The V gene end was trimmed by 7 bases and the J gene end by 5 bases; junction bases not matched to a gene: 10. CDR1 and CDR2 from the germline V gene are SGHRS and YFSETQ. The CDR3 DNA sequence: TGCGCCAGCGGCCCGAGGCAGGGGGCTACTGAAGCTTTCTTT. Its translation: CASGPRQGATEAFF. Full variable domain (remainder filled in from reference TRBV5-1 and TRBJ1-1): KAGVTQTPRYLIKTRGQQVTLSCSPISGHRSVSWYQQTPGQGLQFLFEYFSETQRNKGNFPGRFSGRQFSNSRSEMNVSTLELGDSALYLCASGPRQGATEAFFGQGTRLTVV.

This chain connects TRBV29-1 to TRBJ2-7; 12 positions agree with TRBD1. The V gene's germline CDR1 is SQVTM and CDR2 ANQGSEA. The CDR3 consists of 16 residues. V lost 4 bases and J lost 1; bases outside the gene matches: 8. CDR3 sequence reads: CSVGRRGQGASYEQYF. The CDR3 region has the DNA TGCAGCGTTGGGAGGCGGGGACAGGGGGCATCCTACGAGCAGTACTTC.